The next 10 T cell receptor beta chains were all read from a single sample in a study of T cell changes during pregnancy in multiple sclerosis. Assay: immunoSEQ multiplex PCR; the TCRdb copy retains only in-frame clones and omits some. Of approximately 39,000 clones in the sample, over 80% were seen once. The sample taken for sequencing was PBMCs (not recorded whether the cells were cultured). These receptor sequences come from a female donor with multiple sclerosis, enrolled in a pregnancy study.

The V call is TRBV6-5, the J call TRBJ2-2; D unresolved. Germline CDR1 is MNHEY and CDR2 is SVGAGI. V lost 0 bases to trimming and J lost 6 bases, with 8 bases between them. This CDR3 is built from 14 residues. The DNA of the CDR3 is TGTGCCAGCAGTTACTCACAAGGGTCCGGGGAGCTGTTTTTT. Translation: CASSYSQGSGELFF.

This clone was counted once. The chain combines TRBV6-6 with TRBJ2-1; no clear D. V was trimmed by 0 bases and J by 2 bases, leaving 5 bases between them. The germline CDR1 and CDR2 sequences are MNHNY and SVGAGI (reference sequence). The CDR3 contains 14 residues. The CDR3: CASSYSWPYNEQFF. DNA for the CDR3: TGTGCCAGCAGTTACTCGTGGCCCTACAATGAGCAGTTCTTC.

V and J are TRBV5-1 and TRBJ2-3; D not certain. This CDR3 is built from 15 residues. Germline CDR1 SGHRS, CDR2 YFSETQ. The ends were cut back, 0 bases at V and 0 bases at J, with 8 bases in the middle. CDR3 DNA: TGCGCCAGCAGCTTGGATGGCGGAAGCACAGATACGCAGTATTTT. It translates to CASSLDGGSTDTQYF. Complete variable domain (other parts from reference TRBV5-1 and TRBJ2-3): KAGVTQTPRYLIKTRGQQVTLSCSPISGHRSVSWYQQTPGQGLQFLFEYFSETQRNKGNFPGRFSGRQFSNSRSEMNVSTLELGDSALYLCASSLDGGSTDTQYFGPGTRLTVL.

This sequence joins TRBV7-9 and TRBJ2-7; 12 bases are shared with TRBD2. Germline CDR1 and CDR2: SEHNR and FQNEAQ (reference sequence). Trimming took 3 bases from V and 7 from J; bases not matched to a gene: 10. The CDR3 runs to 16 residues. The CDR3 sequence is CASSFVLAGGPREQYF. The DNA for the CDR3 is TGTGCCAGCAGCTTTGTTCTAGCGGGAGGGCCGCGGGAGCAGTACTTC.

This chain links TRBV29-1 with TRBJ2-7; the match to TRBD1 covers 9 bases. From germline, CDR1 is SQVTM and CDR2 ANQGSEA. This CDR3 region has 14 residues. V lost 2 bases, J lost 2 bases, and 4 bases stayed unmatched. CDR3: CSVEKTGGTYEQYF. CDR3 DNA sequence: TGCAGCGTTGAAAAGACAGGGGGGACCTACGAGCAGTACTTC.

V gene TRBV5-4 combines with J gene TRBJ1-3; no reliable D call. Trimming cost V 4 bases and J 0 bases, with 11 bases left between them. The germline V gene encodes CDR1 SGHNT and CDR2 YYREEE (reference sequence). CDR3 length: 15 residues. The CDR3 nucleotides read TGTGCCAGCAGCGGAGGACGGTTCTCTGGAAACACCATATATTTT. Amino acid sequence: CASSGGRFSGNTIYF.

The V and J genes are TRBV27 and TRBJ2-7, with unresolved D. Trimming removed 4 bases at V and 2 bases at J, with 3 bases between. This CDR3 has 11 amino acids. From germline, CDR1 is MNHEY and CDR2 SMNVEV (reference sequence). CDR3 amino acids: CASSSTYEQYF. In nucleotides, the CDR3 is TGTGCCAGCAGTTCTACCTACGAGCAGTACTTC.

The CDR3 nucleotides read TGCGCCAGCAGTGCGGGCAATCAGCCCCAGCATTTT. Translation gives CASSAGNQPQHF. The genes are TRBV10-2 and TRBJ1-5; no firm D call. CDR1 is WSHSY, CDR2 SAAADI, per germline. This CDR3 is 12 amino acids long. Trimming pared 4 bases from V and 2 bases from J, leaving 3 bases between.

This rearrangement joins TRBV6-6 to TRBJ2-2; weak D call: TRBD2 (5 bases). CDR3 length: 14 residues. Germline values: CDR1 MNHNY, CDR2 SVGAGI (reference sequence). With 7 bases removed from V and 4 bases from J, the gap between germline ends came to 13 bases. The CDR3 protein is CASTWGVGTGELFF. Written as DNA, the CDR3 is TGTGCCAGCACTTGGGGAGTGGGCACCGGGGAGCTGTTTTTT.

This clone came up a few times. V usage is TRBV25-1 and J usage is TRBJ2-1; possibly TRBD2 for D (5 bases). CDR1 is MGHDK and CDR2 is SYGVNS in the germline V gene. Deletions cut 4 bases from V and 1 base from J, with 20 bases between. CDR3 length: 18 amino acids. CDR3 sequence reads: CASSGPWSAQRSYNEQFF. Here the CDR3 DNA reads TGTGCCAGCAGTGGCCCCTGGTCGGCTCAGCGGTCCTACAATGAGCAGTTCTTC.